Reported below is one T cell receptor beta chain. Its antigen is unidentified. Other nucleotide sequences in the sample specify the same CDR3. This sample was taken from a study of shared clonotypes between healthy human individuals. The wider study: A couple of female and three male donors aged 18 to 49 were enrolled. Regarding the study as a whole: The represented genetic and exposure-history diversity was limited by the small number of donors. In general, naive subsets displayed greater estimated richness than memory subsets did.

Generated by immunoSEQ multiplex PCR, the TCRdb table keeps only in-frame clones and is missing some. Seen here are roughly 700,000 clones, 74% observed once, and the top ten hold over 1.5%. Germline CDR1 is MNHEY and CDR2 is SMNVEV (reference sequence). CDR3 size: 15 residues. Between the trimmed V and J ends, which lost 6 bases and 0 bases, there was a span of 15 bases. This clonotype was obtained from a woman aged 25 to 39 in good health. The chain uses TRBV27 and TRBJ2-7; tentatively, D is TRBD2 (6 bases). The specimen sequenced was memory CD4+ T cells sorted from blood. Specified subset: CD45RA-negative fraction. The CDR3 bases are TGTGCCAGCAGCCTAAGACTAGTGAGCTCCTACGAGCAGTACTTC. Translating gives CASSLRLVSSYEQYF.